This T cell receptor (beta chain) comes out of a study of control samples from healthy donors and cancer patients. The CDR3 is 15 residues long. The germline V gene encodes CDR1 SGHDT and CDR2 YYEEEE. V lost 4 bases and J lost 0, with 10 bases in between. Here immunoSEQ multiplex PCR was the method, and the copy in TCRdb shows in-frame clones only, minus some. The data show over 150,000 clones, nearly 96% seen once. The chain recombines TRBV5-6 with TRBJ2-2, with D possibly TRBD2 on 6 matching bases. The sequenced sample was blood. This TCR was recovered from a woman under 40 in good health. The CDR3 coding sequence is TGTGCCAGCAGCCCGGGACTTTCGAACACCGGGGAGCTGTTTTTT. Protein: CASSPGLSNTGELFF.